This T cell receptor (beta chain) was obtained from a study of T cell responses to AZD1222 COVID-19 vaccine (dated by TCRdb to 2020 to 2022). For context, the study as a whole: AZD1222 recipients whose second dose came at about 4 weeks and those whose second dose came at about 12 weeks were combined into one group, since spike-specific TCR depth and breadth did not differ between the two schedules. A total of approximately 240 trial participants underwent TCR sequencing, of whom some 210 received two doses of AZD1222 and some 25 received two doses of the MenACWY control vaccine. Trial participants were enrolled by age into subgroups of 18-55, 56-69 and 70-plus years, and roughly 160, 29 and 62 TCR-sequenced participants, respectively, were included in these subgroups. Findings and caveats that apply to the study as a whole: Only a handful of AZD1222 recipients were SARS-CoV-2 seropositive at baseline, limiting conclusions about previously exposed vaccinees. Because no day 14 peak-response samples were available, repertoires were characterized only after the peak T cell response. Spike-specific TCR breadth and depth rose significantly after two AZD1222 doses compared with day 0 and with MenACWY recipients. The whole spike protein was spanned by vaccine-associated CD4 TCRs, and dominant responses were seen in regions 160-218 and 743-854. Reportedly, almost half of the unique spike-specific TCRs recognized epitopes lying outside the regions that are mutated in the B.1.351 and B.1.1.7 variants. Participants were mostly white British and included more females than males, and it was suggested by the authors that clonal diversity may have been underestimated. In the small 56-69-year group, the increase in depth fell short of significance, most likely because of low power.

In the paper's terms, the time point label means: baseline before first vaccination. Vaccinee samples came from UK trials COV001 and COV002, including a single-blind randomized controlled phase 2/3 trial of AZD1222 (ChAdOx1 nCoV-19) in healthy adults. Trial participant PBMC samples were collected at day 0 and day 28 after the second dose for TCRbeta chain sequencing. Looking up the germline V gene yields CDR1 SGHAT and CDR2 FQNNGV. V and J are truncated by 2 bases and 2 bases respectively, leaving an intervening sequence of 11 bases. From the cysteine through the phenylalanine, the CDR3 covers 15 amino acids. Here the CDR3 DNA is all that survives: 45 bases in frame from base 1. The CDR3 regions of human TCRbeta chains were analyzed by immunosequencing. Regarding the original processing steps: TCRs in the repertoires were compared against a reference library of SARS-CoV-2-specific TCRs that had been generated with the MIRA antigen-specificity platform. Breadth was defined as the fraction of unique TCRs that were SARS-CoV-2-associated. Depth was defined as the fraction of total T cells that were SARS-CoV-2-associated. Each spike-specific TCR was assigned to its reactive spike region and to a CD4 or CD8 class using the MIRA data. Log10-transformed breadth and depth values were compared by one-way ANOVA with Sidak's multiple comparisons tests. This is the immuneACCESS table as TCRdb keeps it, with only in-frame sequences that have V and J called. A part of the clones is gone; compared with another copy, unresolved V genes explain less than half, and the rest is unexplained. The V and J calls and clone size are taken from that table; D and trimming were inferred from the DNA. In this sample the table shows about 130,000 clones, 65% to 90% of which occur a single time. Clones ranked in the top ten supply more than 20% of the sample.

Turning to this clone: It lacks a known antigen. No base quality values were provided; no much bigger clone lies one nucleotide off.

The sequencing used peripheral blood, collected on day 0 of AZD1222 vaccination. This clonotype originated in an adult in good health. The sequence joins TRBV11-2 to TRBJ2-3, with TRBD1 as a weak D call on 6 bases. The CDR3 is CASSLRGSYTDTQYF. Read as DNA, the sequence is TGTGCCAGCAGCTTAAGGGGGAGTTACACAGATACGCAGTATTTT.